This entry lists 27 T cell receptor beta chains sequenced from one sample in a study of radiation and T cells in renal cell carcinoma. Time point: baseline pretreatment blood. Treatment meaning: 15 Gy SBRT to primary tumor, nephrectomy 4 weeks later. Measured with immunoSEQ multiplex PCR; TCRdb has only the in-frame clones, and not every one. The top ten hold more than 10% of the sample, which has some 140,000 clones, approximately 90% seen once. The input for sequencing was blood, taken from a patient whose treatment included radiotherapy and nephrectomy. These receptor sequences come from a woman aged 45-59 years with renal cell carcinoma.

The V and J genes are TRBV18 and TRBJ1-3, with a weak D call TRBD1 (5 bases). Germline lookup yields CDR1 KGHSH and CDR2 LQKENI. There are 16 residues in the CDR3. Trimming pared 5 bases from V and 0 bases from J, leaving 14 bases between. The CDR3 DNA sequence: TGTGCCAGCTCATCAAACAGGTATACCTCTGGAAACACCATATATTTT. Translated, it gives CASSSNRYTSGNTIYF.

The rearrangement uses TRBV7-8 and TRBJ1-3, with D unclear. Germline-derived CDR1 and CDR2 are SGHVS and FQNEAQ. V lost 4 bases and J lost 2, with 9 bases in between. This CDR3 spans 14 amino acids. DNA for the CDR3: TGTGCCAGCAGCTCATGGGGTACTGGAAACACCATATATTTT. Protein product: CASSSWGTGNTIYF. Supplemented by reference TRBV7-8 and TRBJ1-3, the full variable domain reads GAGVSQSPRYKVAKRGQDVALRCDPISGHVSLFWYQQALGQGPEFLTYFQNEAQLDKSGLPSDRFFAERPEGSVSTLKIQRTQQEDSAVYLCASSSWGTGNTIYFGEGSWLTVV.

This clone was found once. The rearrangement uses TRBV6-4 and TRBJ1-2; TRBD1 agrees at 7 bases. The CDR3 is made up of 14 amino acids. Trimming at V came to 0 bases and at J to 7 bases, leaving 5 bases not matched to a gene. CDR1 is MRHNA, CDR2 SNTAGT, per germline. CDR3 region: CASSDSRQGGGYTF. In DNA form, the CDR3 reads TGTGCCAGCAGTGACTCGAGACAGGGCGGTGGCTACACCTTC.

The chain joins TRBV18 to TRBJ2-1, with 8 bases identical to TRBD2. Germline trimming cut 6 bases from V and 5 bases from J; bases unmatched to any gene: 9. This CDR3 spans 15 amino acids. Germline CDR1 and CDR2: KGHSH and LQKENI. The DNA of the CDR3 is TGTGCCAGCTCGCAAAGCGGGGGCCTAAACAATGAGCAGTTCTTC. As protein: CASSQSGGLNNEQFF.

This chain joins TRBV6-6 and TRBJ1-3; TRBD1 might be the D (5 bases). There are 15 residues in the CDR3. Germline V gives CDR1 MNHNY, CDR2 SVGAGI (reference sequence). Trimming took off 7 bases at V and 4 bases at J, with 17 bases between the two ends. CDR3 sequence reads: CASTKGTARGNTIYF. The CDR3 nucleotides read TGTGCCAGCACCAAGGGGACCGCAAGGGGAAACACCATATATTTT.

This clone appeared once. The V call is TRBV30, the J call TRBJ1-6, with 7 bases identical to TRBD1. From germline, CDR1 is GTSNPN and CDR2 SVGIG (reference sequence). V gave up 3 bases and J gave up 5 bases; unmatched junction bases: 4. This CDR3 has 14 residues. CDR3 sequence: CAWSATGDNSPLHF. As DNA, the CDR3 is TGTGCCTGGAGCGCTACAGGGGATAATTCACCCCTCCACTTT.

This clone has just one count. J is TRBJ1-4 and V is TRBV2; D is possibly TRBD1 (6 bases). V was pared by 8 bases and J by 7 bases, with 17 bases between. Germline CDR1 is SNHLY and CDR2 is FYNNEI. The CDR3 has 14 residues. The CDR3 nucleotides are TGTGCCAGCGGCCCACAGGGAATTTCTGAAAAACTGTTTTTT. It encodes CASGPQGISEKLFF.

This clone was counted once. This rearrangement joins TRBV6-6 to TRBJ2-1; the match to TRBD2 covers 12 bases. V shed 4 bases, J shed 4 bases, and the junction held 5 bases outside the gene matches. This CDR3 region has 16 residues. Germline loops: CDR1 MNHNY, CDR2 SVGAGI (reference sequence). This CDR3 reads CASSSSGGAPYNEQFF. In DNA, the CDR3 is TGTGCCAGCAGTTCTAGCGGGGGGGCCCCTTACAATGAGCAGTTCTTC.

The chain links TRBV6-6 to TRBJ2-5; D is possibly TRBD2 (6 bases). Between the trimmed V and J ends, which lost 0 bases and 5 bases, there was a span of 16 bases. Germline values: CDR1 MNHNY, CDR2 SVGAGI (reference sequence). This CDR3 spans 16 amino acids. The CDR3 DNA sequence: TGTGCCAGCAGTTACTCCGGACTACGCACCTTCGAGACCCAGTACTTC. Translating it yields CASSYSGLRTFETQYF.

The chain employs TRBV2 and TRBJ1-1; D unresolved. V shed 0 bases and J shed 8 bases, with 13 bases lying between them. There are 14 residues in the CDR3. CDR1 SNHLY and CDR2 FYNNEI come from the germline V gene. CDR3: CASSEARSAREAFF. As DNA, the CDR3 is TGTGCCAGCAGTGAAGCTCGGAGCGCCAGAGAAGCTTTCTTT.

The rearrangement joins TRBV6-6 to TRBJ1-1, with TRBD1 matching over 8 bases. V gave up 4 bases and J gave up 11 bases; unmatched junction bases: 12. Germline lookup yields CDR1 MNHNY and CDR2 SVGAGI (reference sequence). CDR3 length equals 14 residues. CDR3 residues: CASSSFDRGSEAFF. The CDR3 DNA reads as TGTGCCAGCAGTTCCTTCGACAGGGGATCGGAGGCTTTCTTT.

V usage is TRBV5-6 and J usage is TRBJ1-2, with D possibly matching TRBD1 (6 bases). This CDR3 has 15 amino acids. Germline CDR1 SGHDT, CDR2 YYEEEE. Trimming shortened V by 0 bases and J by 8 bases, and 17 bases separated the two germline ends. CDR3 residues: CASSLEPTGFGGYTF. Here the CDR3 DNA reads TGTGCCAGCAGCTTGGAGCCCACAGGGTTTGGAGGCTACACCTTC.

This chain uses TRBV5-5 with TRBJ1-5; D is ambiguous. The CDR3 contains 15 residues. V lost 1 base and J 0 bases, leaving 8 bases between the germline ends. CDR1 is SGHKS, CDR2 YYEKEE, per germline (reference sequence). The CDR3 nucleotides read TGTGCCAGCAGCTTGTCCTGGAGTAGCAATCAGCCCCAGCATTTT. Protein sequence: CASSLSWSSNQPQHF.

V and J are TRBV6-5 and TRBJ1-6; D uncertain. CDR3 length equals 14 residues. Trimming removed 0 bases from V and 6 bases from J, with 6 bases in between. The V gene's germline CDR1 is MNHEY and CDR2 SVGAGI. The CDR3 loop reads CASSYSTANSPLHF. The CDR3 DNA follows: TGTGCCAGCAGTTACTCGACGGCTAATTCACCCCTCCACTTT.

The chain has TRBV4-1 and TRBJ1-5, with 9 positions matching TRBD1. This CDR3 is 14 amino acids long. Trimming cost V 4 bases and J 4 bases; bases outside gene matches: 2. Germline V lookup: CDR1 MGHRA, CDR2 YSYEKL. CDR3 protein: CASSPTGGNQPQHF. The CDR3 bases are TGCGCCAGCAGCCCGACAGGGGGGAATCAGCCCCAGCATTTT.

The J gene is TRBJ1-2, the V gene TRBV6-1, with 10 bases aligning to TRBD1. Losses at the gene ends were 5 bases for V and 6 bases for J; bases not matched to a gene: 9. CDR1 and CDR2 (germline): MNHNS, SASEGT. This CDR3 contains 15 residues. In nucleotides, the CDR3 is TGTGCCAGCAGTCTTCGACAGGGGGCGACGGATGGCTACACCTTC. Translation gives CASSLRQGATDGYTF.

This clone was recorded only once. The V gene is TRBV9, the J gene TRBJ1-6, with TRBD1 as a possible D gene (5 bases). This CDR3 comprises 15 residues. Trimming removed 5 bases from V and 4 bases from J, with 13 bases in between. Germline V CDR1 and CDR2: SGDLS, YYNGEE. The CDR3 protein is CASRSDRGYNSPLHF. The CDR3 nucleotides are TGTGCCAGCAGATCCGACCGGGGGTATAATTCACCCCTCCACTTT.

The chain uses TRBV7-2 and TRBJ2-1, with D possibly TRBD2 on 5 matching bases. This CDR3 has 15 amino acids. CDR1 and CDR2 from the germline V gene are SGHTA and FQGNSA. The V gene lost 2 bases and the J gene lost 1 base, with 9 bases spanning the gap. CDR3 sequence: CASSLLRGSYNEQFF. CDR3 in DNA: TGTGCCAGCAGCTTACTCCGGGGTTCCTACAATGAGCAGTTCTTC.

This sequence joins TRBV19 and TRBJ2-1; 8 bases match TRBD1. The CDR3 spans 16 residues. J gave up 1 base and V 5 bases, and 7 bases lay outside the gene matches. The germline V gene encodes CDR1 LNHDA and CDR2 SQIVND (reference sequence). The CDR3 loop reads CASSVLGQASYNEQFF. The CDR3 bases are TGTGCCAGTAGTGTTTTGGGACAGGCTTCCTACAATGAGCAGTTCTTC.

CDR3 residues: CASSARTQSGGSTGELFF. The CDR3 DNA sequence: TGTGCCAGCAGTGCACGAACCCAGAGCGGGGGAAGCACCGGGGAGCTGTTTTTT. The chain links TRBV2 to TRBJ2-2; TRBD2 matches at 8 bases. Germline loops: CDR1 SNHLY, CDR2 FYNNEI. Trimming took 4 bases from V and 4 from J; bases not matched to a gene: 14. This CDR3 is built from 18 residues.

This clone was seen just once. CDR3 in amino acids: CSYSGTGERAYEQYF. The CDR3 DNA follows: TGCAGCTACAGCGGGACAGGGGAGAGGGCCTACGAGCAGTACTTC. This chain uses TRBV29-1 with TRBJ2-7, with TRBD1 matching over 10 bases. CDR3 length equals 15 residues. Germline assignment: CDR1 SQVTM and CDR2 ANQGSEA. Trimming removed 8 bases from V and 2 bases from J; junction bases left unmatched: 12.

V and J are TRBV7-9 and TRBJ2-7, with 9 nucleotides matching TRBD1. Germline loops: CDR1 SEHNR, CDR2 FQNEAQ (reference sequence). Trimming took 4 bases from V and 6 from J; bases not matched to a gene: 10. This CDR3 spans 15 amino acids. The CDR3 nucleotides read TGTGCCAGCAGCTCCAATAGCCGGGACAGGGCCGAGCAGTACTTC. Its translation is CASSSNSRDRAEQYF.

V is TRBV7-9 and J is TRBJ1-4; D not resolved. The germline gives CDR1 SEHNR, CDR2 FQNEAQ (reference sequence). This CDR3 spans 15 amino acids. Trimming shortened V by 8 bases and J by 0 bases, and 13 bases separated the two germline ends. Here the CDR3 DNA reads TGTGCCAGCCCCCCTCATGGATCAACTAATGAAAAACTGTTTTTT. Translating it yields CASPPHGSTNEKLFF.

This clone was counted only a few times. This chain uses TRBV18 with TRBJ2-7; 7 bases map to TRBD1. The CDR3 has 14 amino acids. The V segment lost 6 bases and the J segment 1 base; nucleotides outside the gene matches: 6. Per the germline V gene, CDR1 is KGHSH and CDR2 is LQKENI. The CDR3 protein is CASSPGQRSYEQYF. The CDR3 DNA reads as TGTGCCAGCTCGCCGGGACAGAGATCCTACGAGCAGTACTTC.

V is TRBV10-3 and J is TRBJ2-2, with D possibly being TRBD2 (5 bases). The germline V and J ends were trimmed by 5 bases and 5 bases, with 12 bases remaining between them. The CDR3 has 14 amino acids. CDR1 is ENHRY and CDR2 is SYGVKD in the germline V gene. DNA of the CDR3: TGTGCCATCAGTCCGGCGGGTGGGACCGGGGAGCTGTTTTTT. Translating it yields CAISPAGGTGELFF.

This chain joins TRBV10-3 and TRBJ1-2; 8 bases match TRBD1. Per germline, CDR1 ENHRY and CDR2 SYGVKD. The length of the CDR3 is 16 residues. V was pared by 4 bases and J by 6 bases, with 13 bases of the junction left unmatched. In DNA, the CDR3 is TGTGCCATCAGTGGGGACTCAGGCAGGGGGCTTGATGGCTACACCTTC. Its translation: CAISGDSGRGLDGYTF.

The chain is built from TRBV6-4 and TRBJ2-3; D is possibly TRBD2 (7 bases). CDR1 and CDR2 from the germline V gene are MRHNA and SNTAGT. Trimming removed 8 bases from V and 6 bases from J, with 15 bases in between. CDR3 size: 13 residues. The CDR3 DNA reads TGTGCCAGCGGTGGGGGGGGCTGGGATACGCAGTATTTT. Protein sequence: CASGGGGWDTQYF.